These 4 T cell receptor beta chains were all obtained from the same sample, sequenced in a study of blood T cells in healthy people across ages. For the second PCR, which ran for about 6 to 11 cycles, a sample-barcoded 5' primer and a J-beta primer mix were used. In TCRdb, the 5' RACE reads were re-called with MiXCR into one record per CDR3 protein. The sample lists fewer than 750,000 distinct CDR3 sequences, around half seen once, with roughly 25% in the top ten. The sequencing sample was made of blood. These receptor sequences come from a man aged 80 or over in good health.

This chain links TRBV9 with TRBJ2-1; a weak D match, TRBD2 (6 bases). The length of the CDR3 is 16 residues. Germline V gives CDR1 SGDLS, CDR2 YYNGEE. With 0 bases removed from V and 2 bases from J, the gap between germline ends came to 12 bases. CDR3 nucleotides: TGTGCCAGCAGCGTAGAGACAACGGGGGCCTACAATGAGCAGTTCTTC. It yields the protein CASSVETTGAYNEQFF.

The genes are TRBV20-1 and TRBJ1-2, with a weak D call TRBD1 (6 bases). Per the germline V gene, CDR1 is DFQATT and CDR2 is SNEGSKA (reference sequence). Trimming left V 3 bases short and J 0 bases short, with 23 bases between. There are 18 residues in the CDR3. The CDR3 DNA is TGCAGTGCTAGGACTAGGGCCAGGACAGTCATTACTAACTATGGCTACACCTTC. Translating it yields CSARTRARTVITNYGYTF.

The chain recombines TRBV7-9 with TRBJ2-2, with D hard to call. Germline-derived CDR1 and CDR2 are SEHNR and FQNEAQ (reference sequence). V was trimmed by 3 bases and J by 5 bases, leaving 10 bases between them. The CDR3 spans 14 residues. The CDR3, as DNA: TGTGCCAGCAGCTTGGCAGGAAAGACCGGGGAGCTGTTTTTT. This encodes CASSLAGKTGELFF. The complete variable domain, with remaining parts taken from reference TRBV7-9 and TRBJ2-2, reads DTGVSQNPRHKITKRGQNVTFRCDPISEHNRLYWYRQTLGQGPEFLTYFQNEAQLEKSRLLSDRFSAERPKGSFSTLEIQRTEQGDSAMYLCASSLAGKTGELFFGEGSRLTVL.

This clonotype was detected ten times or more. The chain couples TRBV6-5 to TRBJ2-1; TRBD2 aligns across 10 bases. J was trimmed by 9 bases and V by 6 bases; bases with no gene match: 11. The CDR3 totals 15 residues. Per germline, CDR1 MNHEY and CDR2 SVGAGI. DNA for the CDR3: TGTGCCAGCAGGCCCAGAGCGGGAGGGCCGTTTGAGCAGTTCTTC. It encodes CASRPRAGGPFEQFF.